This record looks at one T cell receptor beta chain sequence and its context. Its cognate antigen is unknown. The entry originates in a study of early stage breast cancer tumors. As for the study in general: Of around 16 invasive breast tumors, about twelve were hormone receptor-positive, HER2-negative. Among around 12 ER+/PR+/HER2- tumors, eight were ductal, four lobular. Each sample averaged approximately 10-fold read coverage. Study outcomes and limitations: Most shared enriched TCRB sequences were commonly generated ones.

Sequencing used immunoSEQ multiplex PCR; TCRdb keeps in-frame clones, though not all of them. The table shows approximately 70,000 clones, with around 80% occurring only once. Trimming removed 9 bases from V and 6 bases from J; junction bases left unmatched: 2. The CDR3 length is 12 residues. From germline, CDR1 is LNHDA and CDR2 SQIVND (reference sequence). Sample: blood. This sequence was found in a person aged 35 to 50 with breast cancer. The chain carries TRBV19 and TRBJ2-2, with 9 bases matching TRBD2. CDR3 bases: TGTGCCAGCCGACTAGCGGCCGGGGAGCTGTTTTTT. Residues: CASRLAAGELFF.